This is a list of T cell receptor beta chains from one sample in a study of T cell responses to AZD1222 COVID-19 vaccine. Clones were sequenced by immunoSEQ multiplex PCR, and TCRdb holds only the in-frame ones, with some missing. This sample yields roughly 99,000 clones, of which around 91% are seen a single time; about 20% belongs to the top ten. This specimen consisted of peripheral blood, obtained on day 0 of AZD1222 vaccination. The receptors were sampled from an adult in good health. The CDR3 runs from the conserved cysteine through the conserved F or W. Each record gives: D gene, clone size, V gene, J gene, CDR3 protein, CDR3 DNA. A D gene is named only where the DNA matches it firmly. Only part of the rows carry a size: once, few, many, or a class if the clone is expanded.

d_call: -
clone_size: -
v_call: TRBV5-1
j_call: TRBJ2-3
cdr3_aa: CASSLLSGLKADTQYF
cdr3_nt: TGCGCCAGCAGCTTGTTATCGGGGCTGAAAGCAGATACGCAGTATTTT

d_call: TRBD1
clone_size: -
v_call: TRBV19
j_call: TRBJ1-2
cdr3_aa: CASSTFGTGAHYGYTF
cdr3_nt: TGTGCCAGTAGTACTTTTGGGACAGGGGCCCACTATGGCTACACCTTC

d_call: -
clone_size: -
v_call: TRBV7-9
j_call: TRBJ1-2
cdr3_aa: CASSPRFRAVGDGYTF
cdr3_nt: TGTGCCAGCAGTCCCCGATTCCGGGCGGTGGGAGATGGCTACACCTTC

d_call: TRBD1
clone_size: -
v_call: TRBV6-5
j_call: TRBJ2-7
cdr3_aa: CASSYRPDRNYEQYF
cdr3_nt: TGTGCCAGCAGTTACAGACCGGACAGGAACTACGAGCAGTACTTC

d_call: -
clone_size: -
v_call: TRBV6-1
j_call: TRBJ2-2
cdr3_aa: CASSEAEGSTGELFF
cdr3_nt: TGTGCCAGCAGTGAAGCGGAAGGTTCCACCGGGGAGCTGTTTTTT

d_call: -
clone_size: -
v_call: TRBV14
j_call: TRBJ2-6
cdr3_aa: CASSQDLGTVASGANVLTF
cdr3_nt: TGTGCCAGCAGCCAAGATTTGGGGACGGTGGCCTCTGGGGCCAACGTCCTGACTTTC

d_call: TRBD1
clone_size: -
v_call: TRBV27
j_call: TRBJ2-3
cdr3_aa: CASSLIRDRGFDTQYF
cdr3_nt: TGTGCCAGCAGCCTCATCCGGGACAGGGGATTTGATACGCAGTATTTT

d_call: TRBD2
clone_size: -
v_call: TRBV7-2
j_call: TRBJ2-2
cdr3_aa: CASSFAGGPGGELFF
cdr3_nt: TGTGCCAGCAGCTTTGCGGGGGGGCCTGGCGGGGAGCTGTTTTTT

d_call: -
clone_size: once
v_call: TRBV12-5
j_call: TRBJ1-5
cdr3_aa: CASGLRDFSQPQHF
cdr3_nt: TGTGCTAGTGGTTTGAGGGATTTCAGTCAGCCCCAGCATTTT

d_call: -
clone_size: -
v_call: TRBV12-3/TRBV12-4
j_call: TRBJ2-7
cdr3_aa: CASSLLPGNEQYF
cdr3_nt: TGTGCCAGCAGTTTGTTGCCGGGAAACGAGCAGTACTTC

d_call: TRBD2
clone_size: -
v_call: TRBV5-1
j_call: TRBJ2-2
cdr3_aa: CASSPGGNTGELFF
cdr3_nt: TGCGCCAGCTCCCCGGGGGGGAACACCGGGGAGCTGTTTTTT

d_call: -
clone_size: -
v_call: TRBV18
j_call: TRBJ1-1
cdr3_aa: CASSPVVTEAFF
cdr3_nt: TGTGCCAGCTCACCAGTGGTCACTGAAGCTTTCTTT

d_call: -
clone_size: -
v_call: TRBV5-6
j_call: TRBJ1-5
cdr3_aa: CASSQSGDNQPQHF
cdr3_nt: TGTGCCAGCAGCCAAAGTGGGGACAATCAGCCCCAGCATTTT

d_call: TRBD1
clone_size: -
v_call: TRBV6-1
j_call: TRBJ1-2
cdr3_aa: CASSERQGNYGYTF
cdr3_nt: TGTGCCAGCAGTGAGAGACAGGGGAACTATGGCTACACCTTC

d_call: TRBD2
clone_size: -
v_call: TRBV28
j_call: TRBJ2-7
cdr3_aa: CASSFGLAGSSYEQYF
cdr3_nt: TGTGCCAGCAGTTTTGGACTAGCAGGGAGCTCCTACGAGCAGTACTTC

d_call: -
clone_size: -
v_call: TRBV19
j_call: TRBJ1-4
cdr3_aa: CASSIDLVQKLFF
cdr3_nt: TGTGCCAGTAGTATAGATCTCGTACAGAAACTGTTTTTT

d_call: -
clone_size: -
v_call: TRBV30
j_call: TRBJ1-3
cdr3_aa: CAWRGTGARNTIYF
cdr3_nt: TGTGCCTGGAGGGGGACCGGGGCCCGAAACACCATATATTTT

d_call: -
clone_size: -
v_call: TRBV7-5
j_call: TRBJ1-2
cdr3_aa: CARSFSRGIYGYTF
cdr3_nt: TGTGCCAGAAGCTTTTCCCGGGGGATCTATGGCTACACCTTC

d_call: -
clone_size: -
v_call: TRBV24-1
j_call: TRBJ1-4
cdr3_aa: CATSDLLGTNEKLFF
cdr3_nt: TGTGCCACCAGTGATTTGCTGGGGACTAATGAAAAACTGTTTTTT

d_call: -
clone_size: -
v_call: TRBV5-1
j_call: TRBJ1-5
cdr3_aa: CASSLGSGGSNQPQHF
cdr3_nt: TGCGCCAGCAGCTTGGGATCCGGGGGTAGCAATCAGCCCCAGCATTTT

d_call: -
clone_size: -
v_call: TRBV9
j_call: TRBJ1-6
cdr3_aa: CASSQGTALNSPLHF
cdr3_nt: TGTGCCAGCAGCCAAGGGACCGCTTTAAATTCACCCCTCCACTTT

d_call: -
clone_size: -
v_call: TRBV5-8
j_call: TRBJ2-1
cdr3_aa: CASSLVQGGLDEQFF
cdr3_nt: TGTGCCAGCAGCTTGGTGCAGGGTGGTTTGGATGAGCAGTTCTTC

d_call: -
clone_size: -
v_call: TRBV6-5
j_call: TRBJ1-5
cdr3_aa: CASSYEADNQPQHF
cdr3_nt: TGTGCCAGCAGTTACGAGGCAGATAATCAGCCCCAGCATTTT

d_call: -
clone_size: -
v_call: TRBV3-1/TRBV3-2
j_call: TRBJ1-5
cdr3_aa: CASSQGRSNQPQHF
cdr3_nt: TGTGCCAGCAGCCAAGGGCGGAGCAATCAGCCCCAGCATTTT

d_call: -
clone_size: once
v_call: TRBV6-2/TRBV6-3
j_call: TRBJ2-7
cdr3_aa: CASSSTGPSYEQYF
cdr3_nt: TGTGCCAGCAGTTCTACAGGGCCCTCCTACGAGCAGTACTTC

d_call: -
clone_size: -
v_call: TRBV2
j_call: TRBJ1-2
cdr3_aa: CASRVLAGPANTF
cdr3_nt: TGTGCCAGCAGGGTACTCGCGGGACCCGCGAACACCTTC

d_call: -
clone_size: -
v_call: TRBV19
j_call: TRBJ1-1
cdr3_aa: CASSIPLRGRTEAFF
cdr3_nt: TGTGCCAGTAGTATCCCCCTGAGGGGAAGGACTGAAGCTTTCTTT

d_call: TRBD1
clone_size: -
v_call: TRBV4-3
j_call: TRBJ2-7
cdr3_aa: CASSQNRGRGAWEQYF
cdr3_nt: TGCGCCAGCAGCCAGAACAGGGGAAGGGGTGCGTGGGAGCAGTACTTC

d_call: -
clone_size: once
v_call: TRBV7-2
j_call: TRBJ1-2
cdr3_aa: CASSPYRAGYGYTF
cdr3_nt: TGTGCCAGCAGCCCTTACAGGGCTGGCTATGGCTACACCTTC

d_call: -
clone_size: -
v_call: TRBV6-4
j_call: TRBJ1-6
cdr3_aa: CASSDLDRTGLTYNSPLHF
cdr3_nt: TGTGCCAGCAGTGACTTAGATAGAACAGGGCTCACCTATAATTCACCCCTCCACTTT

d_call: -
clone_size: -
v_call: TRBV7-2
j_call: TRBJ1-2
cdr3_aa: CASSSDRGGYYGYTF
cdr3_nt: TGTGCCAGCAGCTCCGATCGGGGGGGATACTATGGCTACACCTTC

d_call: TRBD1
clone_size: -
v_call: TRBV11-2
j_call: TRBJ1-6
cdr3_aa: CASSFHGQGKVLDNSPLHF
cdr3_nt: TGTGCCAGCAGCTTCCATGGACAGGGAAAGGTTCTCGATAATTCACCCCTCCACTTT

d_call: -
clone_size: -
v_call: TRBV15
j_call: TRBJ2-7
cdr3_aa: CATSRQRRGSYEQYF
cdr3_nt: TGTGCCACCAGCCGACAAAGGAGGGGCTCCTACGAGCAGTACTTC

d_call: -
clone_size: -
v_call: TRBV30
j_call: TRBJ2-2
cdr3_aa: CAWSDLGELFF
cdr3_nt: TGTGCCTGGAGTGACCTGGGGGAGCTGTTTTTT

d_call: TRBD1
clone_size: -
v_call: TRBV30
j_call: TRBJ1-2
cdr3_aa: CAWAGDRVYGYTF
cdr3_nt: TGTGCCTGGGCTGGAGACAGGGTCTATGGCTACACCTTC

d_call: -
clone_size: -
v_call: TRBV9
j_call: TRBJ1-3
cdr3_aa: CASSPQRVGNTIYF
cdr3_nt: TGTGCCAGCAGCCCCCAGAGAGTGGGCAACACCATATATTTT

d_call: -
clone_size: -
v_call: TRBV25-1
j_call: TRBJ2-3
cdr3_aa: CASSEPPRPTQYF
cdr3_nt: TGTGCCAGCAGTGAACCGCCCAGGCCCACGCAGTATTTT

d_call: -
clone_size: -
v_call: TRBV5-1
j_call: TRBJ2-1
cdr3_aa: CASSLAGLAGPQFF
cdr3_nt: TGCGCCAGCAGCTTGGCCGGGCTTGCTGGGCCCCAGTTCTTC

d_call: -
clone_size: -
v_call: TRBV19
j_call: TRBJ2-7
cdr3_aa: CASSTNREIYEQYF
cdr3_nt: TGTGCCAGTAGTACCAACAGGGAAATCTACGAGCAGTACTTC

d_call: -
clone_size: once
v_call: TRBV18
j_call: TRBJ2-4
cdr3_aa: CASSPPADIQYF
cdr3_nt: TGTGCCAGCTCACCACCGGCGGACATTCAGTACTTC

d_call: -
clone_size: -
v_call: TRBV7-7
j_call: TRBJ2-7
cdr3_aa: CASSLVQGHNF
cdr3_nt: TGTGCCAGCAGCTTAGTGCAGGGCCACAACTTC

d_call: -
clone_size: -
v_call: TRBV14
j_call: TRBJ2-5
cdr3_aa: CASSQDRVFQETQYF
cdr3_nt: TGTGCCAGCAGCCAAGATCGGGTATTCCAAGAGACCCAGTACTTC

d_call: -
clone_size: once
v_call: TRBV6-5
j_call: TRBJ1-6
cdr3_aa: CASRTGDNSPLHF
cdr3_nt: TGTGCCAGCAGAACCGGGGATAATTCACCCCTCCACTTT

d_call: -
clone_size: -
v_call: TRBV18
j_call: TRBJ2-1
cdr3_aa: CASSPVGHHNEQFF
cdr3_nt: TGTGCCAGCTCACCAGTAGGCCACCACAATGAGCAGTTCTTC

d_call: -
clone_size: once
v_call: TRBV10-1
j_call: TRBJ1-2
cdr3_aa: CASSESAGVDYGYTF
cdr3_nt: TGCGCCAGCAGTGAGTCTGCCGGGGTGGACTATGGCTACACCTTC

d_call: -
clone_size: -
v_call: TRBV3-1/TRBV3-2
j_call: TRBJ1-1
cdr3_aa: CASSPPTGNTEAFF
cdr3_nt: TGTGCCAGCAGTCCACCGACGGGGAACACTGAAGCTTTCTTT

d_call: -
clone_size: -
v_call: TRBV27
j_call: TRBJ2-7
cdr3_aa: CASSSALEQYF
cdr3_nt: TGTGCCAGCAGTTCGGCCCTCGAGCAGTACTTC

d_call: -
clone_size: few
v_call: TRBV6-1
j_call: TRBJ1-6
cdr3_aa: CASSEFARGHNSPLHF
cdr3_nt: TGTGCCAGCAGTGAATTTGCGAGGGGTCATAATTCACCCCTCCACTTT

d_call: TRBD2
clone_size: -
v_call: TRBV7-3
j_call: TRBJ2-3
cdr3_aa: CASSSGTSGLQGTQYF
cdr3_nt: TGTGCCAGCAGTTCCGGGACTAGCGGGCTCCAGGGTACGCAGTATTTT

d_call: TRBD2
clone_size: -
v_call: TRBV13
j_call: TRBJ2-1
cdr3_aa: CASTLGGLAINEQFF
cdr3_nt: TGTGCCAGCACCTTAGGGGGACTAGCAATAAATGAGCAGTTCTTC